Below, 27 T cell receptor beta chains from the same sample are listed, as sequenced in a study of T cell changes during pregnancy in multiple sclerosis. Generated by immunoSEQ multiplex PCR, the TCRdb table keeps only in-frame clones and is missing some. The data hold about 80,000 clones, with less than 95% observed a single time. This specimen consisted of peripheral blood, obtained in the third trimester of pregnancy. Receptor source: a female donor with multiple sclerosis, enrolled in a pregnancy study.

The chain couples TRBV5-4 to TRBJ1-1; D gene ambiguous. Germline V gives CDR1 SGHNT, CDR2 YYREEE (reference sequence). Between the trimmed V and J ends, which lost 4 bases and 0 bases, there was a span of 13 bases. This CDR3 contains 15 residues. The CDR3 region has the DNA TGTGCCAGCAGCCCCCCCGGGTCGATGAACACTGAAGCTTTCTTT. It specifies CASSPPGSMNTEAFF.

The chain uses TRBV5-1 and TRBJ2-5; 11 nucleotides match TRBD1. The ends lost 6 bases at V and 6 bases at J; junction bases unmatched: 13. The germline CDR1 and CDR2 sequences are SGHRS and YFSETQ. This CDR3 is 16 amino acids long. CDR3 DNA: TGCGCCAGCACCACGGAGGCAGGACAGGGGGCAAAGACCCAGTACTTC. This encodes CASTTEAGQGAKTQYF.

This chain uses TRBV10-1 with TRBJ2-2; D is unclear. The V end was cut by 4 bases, the J end by 3 bases, with 12 bases between. The CDR3 length is 15 residues. Germline V gene sequence: CDR1 WNHNN, CDR2 SYGVQD (reference sequence). The CDR3 DNA is TGCGCCAGCAGTGGCAGTATATTCTACACCGGGGAGCTGTTTTTT. This translates into CASSGSIFYTGELFF.

The V and J genes are TRBV25-1 and TRBJ1-1, with D unresolved. Germline V lookup: CDR1 MGHDK, CDR2 SYGVNS. The CDR3 is 11 residues long. V gave up 8 bases and J gave up 4 bases, with 8 bases separating them. CDR3 coding DNA: TGTGCCAGCTCACCCAGCACTGAAGCTTTCTTT. Translated: CASSPSTEAFF.

CDR3: CASSFFAGTGSYEQYF. Here the CDR3 DNA reads TGTGCCAGCAGTTTTTTCGCCGGGACAGGGAGCTACGAGCAGTACTTC. The chain has TRBV28 and TRBJ2-7, with TRBD1 identical over 9 bases. J was trimmed by 3 bases and V by 3 bases; bases with no gene match: 9. From germline, CDR1 is MDHEN and CDR2 SYDVKM. This CDR3 is built from 16 residues.

The chain carries TRBV15 and TRBJ2-5, with D possibly matching TRBD2 (6 bases). Germline V CDR1 and CDR2: LNHNV, YYDKDF (reference sequence). This CDR3 has 15 amino acids. Trimming removed 0 bases at V and 5 bases at J, with 13 bases between. CDR3: CATSRDPTAGETQYF. DNA for the CDR3: TGTGCCACCAGCAGAGATCCTACGGCGGGGGAGACCCAGTACTTC.

The J gene is TRBJ1-2, the V gene TRBV15; TRBD1 aligns across 9 bases. Germline CDR1 reads LNHNV; CDR2 reads YYDKDF (reference sequence). Losses at the gene ends were 5 bases for V and 0 bases for J; bases not matched to a gene: 10. The CDR3 extends over 17 amino acids. The CDR3 loop is CATSFGDRALANYGYTF. CDR3 DNA sequence: TGTGCCACCAGCTTCGGGGACAGGGCCTTAGCTAACTATGGCTACACCTTC.

The rearrangement uses TRBV27 and TRBJ1-5; a possible D gene is TRBD1 (5 bases). Per germline, CDR1 MNHEY and CDR2 SMNVEV (reference sequence). The CDR3 has 13 amino acids. V lost 0 bases and J 7 bases, leaving 7 bases between the germline ends. The CDR3 protein is CASSLSREQPQHF. The CDR3 DNA follows: TGTGCCAGCAGTTTATCCAGGGAACAGCCCCAGCATTTT.

The chain couples TRBV27 to TRBJ1-1; D is unresolved. Per the germline V gene, CDR1 is MNHEY and CDR2 is SMNVEV (reference sequence). The V end was cut by 5 bases, the J end by 6 bases, with 16 bases between. The CDR3 sequence is 14 residues long. The CDR3 DNA is TGTGCCAGCAGTGCACAGTCTGTTTTCGCTGAAGCTTTCTTT. This sequence encodes CASSAQSVFAEAFF.

The rearrangement uses TRBV6-4 and TRBJ2-5; 13 positions match TRBD2. The V segment lost 4 bases and the J segment 5 bases; nucleotides outside the gene matches: 4. This CDR3 comprises 15 residues. Germline V lookup: CDR1 MRHNA, CDR2 SNTAGT. CDR3 DNA sequence: TGTGCCAGCAGTGCGACTAGCGGGGGGAGGGAGACCCAGTACTTC. Translation gives CASSATSGGRETQYF.

In this sample, this clone turned up once. The chain carries TRBV6-1 and TRBJ1-6; unclear D gene. CDR1 MNHNS and CDR2 SASEGT come from the germline V gene. The CDR3 spans 16 residues. V was shortened by 4 bases and J by 0 bases, with 10 bases between the two germline ends. The CDR3 bases are TGTGCCAGCAGTGTTGGAGGACTCTCCTATAATTCACCCCTCCACTTT. Its translation is CASSVGGLSYNSPLHF.

This chain links TRBV5-6 with TRBJ1-5, with 11 bases matching TRBD1. CDR1 SGHDT and CDR2 YYEEEE come from the germline V gene. The junction had 2 bases not matched to a gene; V was cut back by 2 bases and J by 1 base. The CDR3 length is 16 residues. The CDR3 DNA is TGTGCCAGCAGCTTAGGACAGGGGGCAAGCAATCAGCCCCAGCATTTT. Translation gives CASSLGQGASNQPQHF.

The genes are TRBV7-8 and TRBJ1-1; 7 nucleotides align to TRBD1. CDR3 length equals 17 residues. CDR1 and CDR2 (germline): SGHVS, FQNEAQ. Trimming cost V 5 bases and J 4 bases; bases outside gene matches: 16. CDR3 nucleotides: TGTGCCAGCAGCGCGGCCCTTTCACAGGGGATCCGCACTGAAGCTTTCTTT. It translates to CASSAALSQGIRTEAFF.

This sequence joins TRBV11-2 and TRBJ1-2; 7 bases agree with TRBD1. Germline V CDR1 and CDR2: SGHAT, FQNNGV. The J segment lost 4 bases and the V segment lost 0 bases, leaving 11 bases of the junction unmatched. The CDR3 runs 17 residues. CDR3 nucleotide sequence: TGTGCCAGCAGCTTAGATCTGAGACAGGGTTGGGGCTATGGCTACACCTTC. Encoded protein: CASSLDLRQGWGYGYTF.

Remarks on this clone: At one end, the junction sequence differs from germline, possibly due to a read error. The J gene is TRBJ1-2, the V gene TRBV27; maybe TRBD1 (5 bases). The V gene's germline CDR1 is MNHEY and CDR2 SMNVEV (reference sequence). The CDR3 runs to 14 residues. CDR3 nucleotides: TGTGCCAGCAGTTCCGCCGACAGAAACTACGGCTACACCTTC. It yields the protein CASSSADRNYGYTF.

V is TRBV12-5 and J is TRBJ2-1; TRBD2 agrees at 9 bases. The germline V gene encodes CDR1 LGHNT and CDR2 FRNRAP. This CDR3 is built from 14 residues. The V and J ends lost 2 bases and 8 bases, in that order; junction bases with no gene match: 4. CDR3 sequence: CASGLSRLADEQFF. For the CDR3, the DNA is TGTGCTAGTGGTTTGTCCAGACTAGCGGATGAGCAGTTCTTC.

In its sample, this clone was seen once. The rearrangement uses TRBV6-1 and TRBJ1-2; 7 bases line up with TRBD1. CDR1 and CDR2 from the germline V gene are MNHNS and SASEGT. J gave up 0 bases and V 7 bases, and 5 bases lay outside the gene matches. The CDR3 consists of 14 residues. This CDR3 is CASTLTGSNYGYTF. For the CDR3, the DNA is TGTGCCAGCACCTTGACAGGGTCTAACTATGGCTACACCTTC.

This rearrangement joins TRBV5-1 to TRBJ1-4, with 11 bases fitting TRBD1. V trimming: 3 bases; J trimming: 6 bases; junction bases outside the gene matches: 4. Germline V gene data show CDR1 as SGHRS and CDR2 as YFSETQ. CDR3 size: 15 residues. In nucleotides, the CDR3 is TGCGCCAGCAGCTCGCCGGGACAGGGGGATGAAAAACTGTTTTTT. Translation: CASSSPGQGDEKLFF.

The rearrangement joins TRBV11-2 to TRBJ1-1; 8 nucleotides align to TRBD1. CDR1 is SGHAT and CDR2 is FQNNGV in the germline V gene. The CDR3 is 15 residues long. The ends lost 5 bases at V and 7 bases at J; junction bases unmatched: 12. CDR3 nucleotides: TGTGCCAGCAGCAGGATCAAGAGAGGACAGGGTGAAGCTTTCTTT. Amino acids: CASSRIKRGQGEAFF.

V and J are TRBV14 and TRBJ2-7; TRBD1 matches at 7 bases. J was trimmed by 3 bases and V by 1 base; bases with no gene match: 6. The CDR3 runs to 15 residues. Germline V gives CDR1 SGHDN, CDR2 FVKESK. CDR3 coding DNA: TGTGCCAGCAGCCAAGCGAGGGGGCCCATCTACGAGCAGTACTTC. Translating gives CASSQARGPIYEQYF.

This clone was detected once. This sequence joins TRBV4-2 and TRBJ2-6; TRBD1 is a possible D gene (6 bases). Germline V CDR1 and CDR2: LGHNA, YNFKEQ. This CDR3 contains 15 residues. With 1 base removed from V and 8 bases from J, the gap between germline ends came to 12 bases. The CDR3 here is CASSQGGRDTNVLTF. The CDR3 DNA follows: TGTGCCAGCAGCCAAGGGGGCAGGGACACCAACGTCCTGACTTTC.

The genes are TRBV6-5 and TRBJ1-5; D is possibly TRBD1 (6 bases). Trimming removed 6 bases from V and 3 bases from J, with 12 bases in between. The CDR3 contains 14 residues. Germline assignment: CDR1 MNHEY and CDR2 SVGAGI. CDR3 DNA sequence: TGTGCCAGCAGACGGACAGAGTACAATCAGCCCCAGCATTTT. The encoded protein is CASRRTEYNQPQHF.

The count of this clone is one. The J gene is TRBJ1-1, the V gene TRBV7-2, with TRBD1 identical over 8 bases. Per the germline V gene, CDR1 is SGHTA and CDR2 is FQGNSA. V lost 0 bases to trimming and J lost 1 base; unmatched junction nucleotides: 1. This CDR3 spans 15 amino acids. CDR3 sequence (DNA): TGTGCCAGCAGCTTAGCCGGACAGGGGAACACTGAAGCTTTCTTT. Its translation: CASSLAGQGNTEAFF.

The rearrangement joins TRBV6-5 to TRBJ1-3; 7 bases are a match to TRBD1. V dropped 6 bases and J dropped 0; count of bases not matched to a gene: 2. CDR1 is MNHEY, CDR2 SVGAGI, per germline. The CDR3 has 14 amino acids. CDR3 residues: CASSDRDSGNTIYF. The CDR3, as DNA: TGTGCCAGCAGCGACAGGGACTCTGGAAACACCATATATTTT.

This chain links TRBV27 with TRBJ2-3, with a weak D call TRBD2 (6 bases). The CDR3 is 14 amino acids. V was trimmed by 5 bases and J by 0 bases, leaving 9 bases between them. Germline assignment: CDR1 MNHEY and CDR2 SMNVEV (reference sequence). CDR3 sequence (DNA): TGTGCCAGCAGTCCGGGACTCAGCACAGATACGCAGTATTTT. It codes for CASSPGLSTDTQYF.

This clone came up once. The V gene is TRBV6-1, the J gene TRBJ2-7; D is ambiguous. CDR3 size: 15 residues. CDR1 is MNHNS and CDR2 is SASEGT in the germline V gene. V dropped 2 bases and J dropped 2 bases, with 13 bases sitting between them. CDR3 coding DNA: TGTGCCAGCAGTGAATTTCCGGAGATTGCCTACGAGCAGTACTTC. The encoded protein is CASSEFPEIAYEQYF.

The V call is TRBV7-6, the J call TRBJ1-6, with D maybe TRBD1 (6 bases). The CDR3 has 15 amino acids. The germline CDR1 and CDR2 sequences are SGHVS and FNYEAQ. Trimming removed 5 bases from V and 1 base from J, with 9 bases in between. CDR3 loop: CASSLDRSYNSPLHF. The CDR3 DNA sequence: TGTGCCAGCAGCCTTGACAGGTCCTATAATTCACCCCTCCACTTT.